The 4 T cell receptor beta chains below come from one sample, sequenced in a study of blood T cells in healthy people across ages. For the second PCR, which ran for about 6 to 11 cycles, a sample-barcoded 5' primer and a J-beta primer mix were used. TCRdb itself ran the 5' RACE reads through MiXCR, one entry per CDR3 protein. The table shows hundreds of thousands of distinct CDR3 sequences, with 58% occurring only once. The specimen was blood. The receptors were gathered from a man aged 60 to 69 in good health.

The table lists this clonotype with a count of one. A junction boundary mismatches the germline segment, possibly from a read error. The genes are TRBV29-1 and TRBJ2-1; tentatively, D is TRBD1 or TRBD2 (5 bases each). The CDR3 length is 15 residues. Germline values: CDR1 SQVTM, CDR2 ANQGSEA. Written as DNA, the CDR3 is TGCAGCGTTGAAGGGACGGGACCCTCCGACAATGAGCAGTTCTTC. Translating it yields CSVEGTGPSDNEQFF.

In regard to this clonotype: An end of the junction differs from the germline gene, which may be a read error. V is TRBV5-1 and J is TRBJ2-4; TRBD2 matches at 8 bases. The J call is uncertain, as TRBJ2-7 better fits the DNA end. This CDR3 region has 14 residues. Germline assignment: CDR1 SGHRS and CDR2 YFSETQ. Here the CDR3 reads CACRRSSGAYEQYF. The CDR3 region has the DNA TGCGCCTGCAGGAGGAGTAGCGGGGCGTACGAGCAGTACTTC.

V gene TRBV12-3 or TRBV12-4 combines with J gene TRBJ2-1; 9 positions agree with TRBD2. The J segment lost 10 bases and the V segment lost 5 bases, leaving 12 bases of the junction unmatched. CDR3 length equals 15 residues. The CDR3 loop reads CASSPGTSSVGEQFF. DNA for the CDR3: TGTGCCAGCAGTCCCGGGACTAGCTCGGTAGGGGAGCAGTTCTTC.

This clonotype turned up a few times. The chain carries TRBV7-9 and TRBJ1-2; a possible D gene is TRBD1 (5 bases). V lost 2 bases to trimming and J lost 4 bases, with 14 bases between them. Germline values: CDR1 SEHNR, CDR2 FQNEAQ (reference sequence). The CDR3 runs 15 residues. In DNA, the CDR3 is TGTGCCAGCAGCTTACTTACGGGACCTTCCTATGGCTACACCTTC. Its protein is CASSLLTGPSYGYTF.